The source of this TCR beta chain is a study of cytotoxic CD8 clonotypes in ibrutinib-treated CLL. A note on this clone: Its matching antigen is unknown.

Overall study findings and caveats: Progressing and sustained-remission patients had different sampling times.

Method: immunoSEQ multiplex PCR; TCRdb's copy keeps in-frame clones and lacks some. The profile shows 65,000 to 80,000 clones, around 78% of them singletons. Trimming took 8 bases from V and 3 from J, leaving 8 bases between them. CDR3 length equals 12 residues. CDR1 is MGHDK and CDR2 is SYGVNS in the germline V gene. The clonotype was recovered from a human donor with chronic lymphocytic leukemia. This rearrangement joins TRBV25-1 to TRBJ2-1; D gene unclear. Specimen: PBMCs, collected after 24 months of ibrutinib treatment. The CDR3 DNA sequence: TGTGCCAGCTTCGACGGCTACAATGAGCAGTTCTTC. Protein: CASFDGYNEQFF.